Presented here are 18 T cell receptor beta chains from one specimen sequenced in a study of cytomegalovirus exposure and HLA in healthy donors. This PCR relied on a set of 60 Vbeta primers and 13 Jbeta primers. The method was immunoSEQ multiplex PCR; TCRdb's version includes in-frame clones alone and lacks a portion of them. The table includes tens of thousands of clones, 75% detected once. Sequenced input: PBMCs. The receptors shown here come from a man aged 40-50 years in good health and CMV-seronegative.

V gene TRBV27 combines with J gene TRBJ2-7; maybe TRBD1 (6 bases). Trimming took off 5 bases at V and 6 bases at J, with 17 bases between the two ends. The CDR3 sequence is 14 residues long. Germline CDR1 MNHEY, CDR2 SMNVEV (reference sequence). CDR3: CASSPTHGQFEQYF. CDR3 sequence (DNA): TGTGCCAGCAGTCCCACACACGGACAGTTCGAGCAGTACTTC.

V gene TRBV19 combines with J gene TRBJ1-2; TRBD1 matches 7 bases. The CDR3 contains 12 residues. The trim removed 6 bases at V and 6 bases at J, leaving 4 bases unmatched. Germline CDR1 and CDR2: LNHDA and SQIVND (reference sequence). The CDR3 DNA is TGTGCCAGTAGGCCAGGGACAGATGGCTACACCTTC. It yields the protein CASRPGTDGYTF.

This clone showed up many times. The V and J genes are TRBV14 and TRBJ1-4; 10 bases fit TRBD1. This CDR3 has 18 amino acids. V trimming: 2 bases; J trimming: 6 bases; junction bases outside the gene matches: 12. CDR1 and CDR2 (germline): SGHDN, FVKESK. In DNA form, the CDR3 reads TGTGCCAGCAGCCAAAACGACAGGGGGCTATTAAGGGATGAAAAACTGTTTTTT. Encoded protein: CASSQNDRGLLRDEKLFF.

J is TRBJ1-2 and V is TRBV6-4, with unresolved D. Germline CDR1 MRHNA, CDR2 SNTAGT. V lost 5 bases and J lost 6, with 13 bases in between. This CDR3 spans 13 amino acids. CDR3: CASSMSGVDGYTF. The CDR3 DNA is TGTGCCAGCAGTATGAGTGGAGTAGATGGCTACACCTTC.

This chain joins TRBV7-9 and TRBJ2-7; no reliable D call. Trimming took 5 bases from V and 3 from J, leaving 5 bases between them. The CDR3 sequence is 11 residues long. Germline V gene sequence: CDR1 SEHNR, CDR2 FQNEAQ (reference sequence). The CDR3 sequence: CASSTSYEQYF. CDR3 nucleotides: TGTGCCAGCAGCACGAGCTACGAGCAGTACTTC.

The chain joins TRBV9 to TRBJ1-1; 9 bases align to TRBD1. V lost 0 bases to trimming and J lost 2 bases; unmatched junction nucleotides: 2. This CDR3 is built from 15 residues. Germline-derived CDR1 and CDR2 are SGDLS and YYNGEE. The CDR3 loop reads CASSVGDRANTEAFF. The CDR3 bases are TGTGCCAGCAGCGTAGGGGACAGGGCTAACACTGAAGCTTTCTTT.

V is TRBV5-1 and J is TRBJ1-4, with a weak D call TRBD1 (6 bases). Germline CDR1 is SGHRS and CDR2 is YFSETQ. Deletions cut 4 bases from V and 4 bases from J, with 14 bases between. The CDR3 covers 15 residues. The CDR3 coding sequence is TGCGCCAGCAGCATCGACAGGACGGGTAATGAAAAACTGTTTTTT. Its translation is CASSIDRTGNEKLFF.

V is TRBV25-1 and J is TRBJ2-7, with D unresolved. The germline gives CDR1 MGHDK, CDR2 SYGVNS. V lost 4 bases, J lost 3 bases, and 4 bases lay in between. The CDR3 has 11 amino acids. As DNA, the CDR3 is TGTGCCAGCAGTGGCGGCTACGAGCAGTACTTC. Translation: CASSGGYEQYF.

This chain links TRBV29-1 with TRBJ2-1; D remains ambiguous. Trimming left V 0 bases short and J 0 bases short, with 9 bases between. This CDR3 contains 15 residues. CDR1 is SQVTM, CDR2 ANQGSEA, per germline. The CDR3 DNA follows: TGCAGCGTTGAAGATTGGTGGAGCTCCTACAATGAGCAGTTCTTC. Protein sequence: CSVEDWWSSYNEQFF.

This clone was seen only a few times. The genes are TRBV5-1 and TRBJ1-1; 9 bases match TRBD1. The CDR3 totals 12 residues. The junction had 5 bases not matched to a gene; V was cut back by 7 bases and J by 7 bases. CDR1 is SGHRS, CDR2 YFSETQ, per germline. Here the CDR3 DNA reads TGCGCCAGCCGACAGGGGGAAAGTGAAGCTTTCTTT. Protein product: CASRQGESEAFF. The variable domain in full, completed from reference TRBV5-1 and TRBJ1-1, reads KAGVTQTPRYLIKTRGQQVTLSCSPISGHRSVSWYQQTPGQGLQFLFEYFSETQRNKGNFPGRFSGRQFSNSRSEMNVSTLELGDSALYLCASRQGESEAFFGQGTRLTVV.

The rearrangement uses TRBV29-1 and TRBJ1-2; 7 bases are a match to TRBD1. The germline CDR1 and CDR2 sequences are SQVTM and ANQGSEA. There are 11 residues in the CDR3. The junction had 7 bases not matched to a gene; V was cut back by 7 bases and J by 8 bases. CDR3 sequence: CSGTGGRGYTF. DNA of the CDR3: TGCAGCGGGACAGGTGGACGGGGCTACACCTTC.

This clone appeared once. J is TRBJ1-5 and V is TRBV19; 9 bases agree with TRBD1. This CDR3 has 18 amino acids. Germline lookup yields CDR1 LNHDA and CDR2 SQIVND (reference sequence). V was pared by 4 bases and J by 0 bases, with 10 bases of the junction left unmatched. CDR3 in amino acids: CASSRTGTGFTSNQPQHF. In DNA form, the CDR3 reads TGTGCCAGTAGTAGGACCGGGACAGGGTTTACTAGCAATCAGCCCCAGCATTTT.

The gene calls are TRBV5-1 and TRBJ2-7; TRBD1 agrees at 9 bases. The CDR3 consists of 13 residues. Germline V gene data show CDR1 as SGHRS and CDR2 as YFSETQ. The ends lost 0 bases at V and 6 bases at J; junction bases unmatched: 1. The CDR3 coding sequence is TGCGCCAGCAGCTTGGGGACAGGGGCCGAGCAGTACTTC. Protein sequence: CASSLGTGAEQYF.

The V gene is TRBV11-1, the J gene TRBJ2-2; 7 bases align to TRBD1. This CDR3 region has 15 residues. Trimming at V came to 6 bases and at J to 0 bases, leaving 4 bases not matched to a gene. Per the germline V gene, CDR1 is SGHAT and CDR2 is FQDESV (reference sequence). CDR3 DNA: TGTGCCAGCAGTACCGGGACAGCGAACACCGGGGAGCTGTTTTTT. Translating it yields CASSTGTANTGELFF.

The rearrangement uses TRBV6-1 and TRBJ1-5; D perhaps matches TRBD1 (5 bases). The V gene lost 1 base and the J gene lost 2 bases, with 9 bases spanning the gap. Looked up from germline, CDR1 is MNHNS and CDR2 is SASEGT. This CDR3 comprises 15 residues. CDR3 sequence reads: CASSEEGSGNQPQHF. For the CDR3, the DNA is TGTGCCAGCAGTGAAGAGGGGTCTGGCAATCAGCCCCAGCATTTT.

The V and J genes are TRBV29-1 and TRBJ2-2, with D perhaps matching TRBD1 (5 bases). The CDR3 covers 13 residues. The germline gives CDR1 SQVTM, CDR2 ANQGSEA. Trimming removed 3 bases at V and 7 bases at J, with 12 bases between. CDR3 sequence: CSVERQGGGELFF. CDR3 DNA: TGCAGCGTTGAGCGGCAGGGCGGCGGGGAGCTGTTTTTT.

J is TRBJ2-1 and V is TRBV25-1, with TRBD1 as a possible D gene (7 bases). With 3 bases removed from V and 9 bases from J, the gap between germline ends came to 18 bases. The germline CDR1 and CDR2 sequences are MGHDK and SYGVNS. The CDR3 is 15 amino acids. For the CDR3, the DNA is TGTGCCAGCAGTGACAGGGGGACTTACCTGGGTGAGCAGTTCTTC. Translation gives CASSDRGTYLGEQFF.

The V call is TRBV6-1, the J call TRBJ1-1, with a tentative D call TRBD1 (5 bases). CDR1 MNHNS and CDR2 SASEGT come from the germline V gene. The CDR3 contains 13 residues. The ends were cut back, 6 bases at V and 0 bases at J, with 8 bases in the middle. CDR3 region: CASRRGMNTEAFF. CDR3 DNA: TGTGCCAGCAGAAGGGGCATGAACACTGAAGCTTTCTTT.